Listed below are T cell receptor beta chains from one sample, sequenced in a study of T cell repertoires in cytomegalovirus infection. From the reads, TCRdb called clonotypes with MiXCR, one entry per CDR3 protein. The data show about 770,000 distinct CDR3 sequences, 25% to 30% seen once. Their recognized antigens are unknown. The sample here was cultured CD8+ T cells from PBMCs, taken from culture after CMV antigen stimulation. Receptors originate from a human donor in good health (CMV status not recorded). Some clones in this sample may be carry-over from other donors' samples. The CDR3 runs from the conserved cysteine through the conserved F or W. Fields, in order: V gene, J gene, CDR3 protein.

v_gene: TRBV7-9; j_gene: TRBJ2-7; CDR3aa: CATTNIESSYEQYF
v_gene: TRBV9; j_gene: TRBJ1-2; CDR3aa: CASSVEGTGMDGYTF
v_gene: TRBV6-5; j_gene: TRBJ2-5; CDR3aa: CASSTGQGFEETQYF
v_gene: TRBV12-3/TRBV12-4; j_gene: TRBJ2-5; CDR3aa: CASSLSGSWETQYF
v_gene: TRBV20-1; j_gene: TRBJ2-5; CDR3aa: CSARRSSGGPYQETQYF
v_gene: TRBV7-9; j_gene: TRBJ1-3; CDR3aa: CASSREGTIYF
v_gene: TRBV5-4; j_gene: TRBJ1-5; CDR3aa: CASTAPGQGVYSNQPQHF
v_gene: TRBV2; j_gene: TRBJ2-5; CDR3aa: CASRGRVAGVQETQYF
v_gene: TRBV7-9; j_gene: TRBJ1-1; CDR3aa: CASSRTVSEAFF
v_gene: TRBV27; j_gene: TRBJ2-1; CDR3aa: CASSPGTSAGEQFF
v_gene: TRBV12-3/TRBV12-4; j_gene: TRBJ2-7; CDR3aa: CASSLGGPGSSYEQYF
v_gene: TRBV7-2; j_gene: TRBJ2-2; CDR3aa: CASSLRALTGPVSNTGELFF
v_gene: TRBV12-3/TRBV12-4; j_gene: TRBJ2-3; CDR3aa: CASRPRLAGPSTDTQYF
v_gene: TRBV5-1; j_gene: TRBJ1-6; CDR3aa: CASSPVGHDGNSPLHF
v_gene: TRBV20-1; j_gene: TRBJ2-3; CDR3aa: CSANELAGATDTQYF
v_gene: TRBV27; j_gene: TRBJ2-7; CDR3aa: CASSLNRADEQYF
v_gene: TRBV27; j_gene: TRBJ1-2; CDR3aa: CASRTDRVGGYTF
v_gene: TRBV27; j_gene: TRBJ2-5; CDR3aa: CASSFDPNQETQYF
v_gene: TRBV11-2; j_gene: TRBJ1-2; CDR3aa: CASRYRDRANYGYTF
v_gene: TRBV5-1; j_gene: TRBJ1-4; CDR3aa: CASGRQSPQTNEKLFF
v_gene: TRBV4-1; j_gene: TRBJ2-1; CDR3aa: CASSHPDRDNEQFF
v_gene: TRBV6-6; j_gene: TRBJ1-2; CDR3aa: CASTYRTGEANYGYTF
v_gene: TRBV3-1; j_gene: TRBJ1-4; CDR3aa: CASSQVGGPVEKLFF
v_gene: TRBV12-3/TRBV12-4; j_gene: TRBJ2-1; CDR3aa: CASSLGSYNEQFF
v_gene: TRBV7-9; j_gene: TRBJ2-1; CDR3aa: CASSYTGGAYNEQFF
v_gene: TRBV2; j_gene: TRBJ2-1; CDR3aa: CASNRGLNEQFF
v_gene: TRBV6-6; j_gene: TRBJ1-5; CDR3aa: CASNLRGGSNQPQHF
v_gene: TRBV12-3/TRBV12-4; j_gene: TRBJ1-1; CDR3aa: CASSPDREPMNTEAFF
v_gene: TRBV4-1; j_gene: TRBJ2-2; CDR3aa: CASSQFLAGGGTGELFF
v_gene: TRBV28; j_gene: TRBJ1-5; CDR3aa: CASSLWRGSNQPQHF
v_gene: TRBV7-2; j_gene: TRBJ2-7; CDR3aa: CASSFSGAGKSSYEQYF
v_gene: TRBV10-3; j_gene: TRBJ1-1; CDR3aa: CATTGDRINTEAFF
v_gene: TRBV6-2/TRBV6-3; j_gene: TRBJ2-1; CDR3aa: CASSYYIAAGGSYNEQFF
v_gene: TRBV7-9; j_gene: TRBJ1-1; CDR3aa: CASSYLQGQNTEAFF
v_gene: TRBV6-1; j_gene: TRBJ1-5; CDR3aa: CASTPRPPDRGVQPQHF
v_gene: TRBV4-1; j_gene: TRBJ1-2; CDR3aa: CASSQFGTGQANYGYTF
v_gene: TRBV7-2; j_gene: TRBJ1-1; CDR3aa: CASSSHTLNTEAFF
v_gene: TRBV12-3/TRBV12-4; j_gene: TRBJ2-1; CDR3aa: CASSPSALYNEQFF
v_gene: TRBV10-3; j_gene: TRBJ1-1; CDR3aa: CAISEFVEGTEAFF
v_gene: TRBV11-3; j_gene: TRBJ2-3; CDR3aa: CASSHPEAGGPDTQYF
v_gene: TRBV9; j_gene: TRBJ1-1; CDR3aa: CASSAGYRGTEAFF
v_gene: TRBV12-5; j_gene: TRBJ2-7; CDR3aa: CASGLGGPANEQYF
v_gene: TRBV27; j_gene: TRBJ1-1; CDR3aa: CASSLGQGWAAVTEAFF
v_gene: TRBV27; j_gene: TRBJ2-1; CDR3aa: CASSGGSLPINEQFF
v_gene: TRBV15; j_gene: TRBJ1-2; CDR3aa: CATSKWTGDGYTF
v_gene: TRBV20-1; j_gene: TRBJ2-7; CDR3aa: CSARDKGTGGYEQYF
v_gene: TRBV5-1; j_gene: TRBJ1-5; CDR3aa: CASSSGTGGLGGNQPQHF
v_gene: TRBV12-3/TRBV12-4; j_gene: TRBJ2-7; CDR3aa: CASSAEVYEQYF
v_gene: TRBV12-3/TRBV12-4; j_gene: TRBJ2-7; CDR3aa: CASSFGGQGDEQYF